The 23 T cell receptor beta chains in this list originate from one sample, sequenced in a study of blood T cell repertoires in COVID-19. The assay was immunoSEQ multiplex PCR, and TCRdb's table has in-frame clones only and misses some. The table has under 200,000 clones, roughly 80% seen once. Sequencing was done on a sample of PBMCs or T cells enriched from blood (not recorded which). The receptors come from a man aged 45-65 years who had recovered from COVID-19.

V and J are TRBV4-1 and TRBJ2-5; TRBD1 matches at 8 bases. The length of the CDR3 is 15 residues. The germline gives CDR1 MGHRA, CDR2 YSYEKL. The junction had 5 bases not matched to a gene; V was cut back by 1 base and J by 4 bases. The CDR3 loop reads CASSQVPGGLETQYF. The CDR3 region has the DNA TGCGCCAGCAGCCAAGTCCCAGGGGGCTTAGAGACCCAGTACTTC.

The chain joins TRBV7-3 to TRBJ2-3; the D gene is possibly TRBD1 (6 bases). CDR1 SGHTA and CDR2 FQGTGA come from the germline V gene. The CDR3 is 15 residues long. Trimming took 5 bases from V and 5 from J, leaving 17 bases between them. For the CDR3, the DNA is TGTGCCAGCAGCCCTCAACAGGGTGAGCGAGATACGCAGTATTTT. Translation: CASSPQQGERDTQYF.

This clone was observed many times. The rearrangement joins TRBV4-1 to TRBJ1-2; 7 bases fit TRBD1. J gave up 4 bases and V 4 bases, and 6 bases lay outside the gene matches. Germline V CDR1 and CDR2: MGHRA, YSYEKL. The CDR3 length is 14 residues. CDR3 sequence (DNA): TGCGCCAGCAGCCGAGACGGGACAGTCTATGGCTACACCTTC. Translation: CASSRDGTVYGYTF.

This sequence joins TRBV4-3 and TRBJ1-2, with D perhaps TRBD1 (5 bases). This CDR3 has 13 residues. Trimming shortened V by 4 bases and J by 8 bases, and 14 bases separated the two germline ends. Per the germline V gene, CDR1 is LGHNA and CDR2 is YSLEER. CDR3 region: CASSLTAGNGYTF. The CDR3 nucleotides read TGCGCCAGCAGCCTAACGGCAGGGAACGGCTACACCTTC.

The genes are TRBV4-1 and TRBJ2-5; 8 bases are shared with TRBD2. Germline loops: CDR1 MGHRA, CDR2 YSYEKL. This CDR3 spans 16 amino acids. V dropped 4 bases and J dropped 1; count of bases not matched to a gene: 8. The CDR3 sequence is CASSRTGREGQETQYF. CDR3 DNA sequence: TGCGCCAGCAGCCGCACAGGCCGGGAGGGCCAAGAGACCCAGTACTTC.

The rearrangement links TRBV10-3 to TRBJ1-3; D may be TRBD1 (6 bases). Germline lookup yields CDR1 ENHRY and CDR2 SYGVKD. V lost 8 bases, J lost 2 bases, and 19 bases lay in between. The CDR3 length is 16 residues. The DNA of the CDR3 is TGTGCCATCGCTAAATTACAGGGAAGTACTGGAAACACCATATATTTT. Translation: CAIAKLQGSTGNTIYF.

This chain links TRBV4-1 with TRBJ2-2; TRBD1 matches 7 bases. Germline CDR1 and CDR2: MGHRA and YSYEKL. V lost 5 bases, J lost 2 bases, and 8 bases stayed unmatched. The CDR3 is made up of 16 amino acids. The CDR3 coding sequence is TGCGCCAGCAGCTCAACCGGGACAGCAAACACCGGGGAGCTGTTTTTT. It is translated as CASSSTGTANTGELFF.

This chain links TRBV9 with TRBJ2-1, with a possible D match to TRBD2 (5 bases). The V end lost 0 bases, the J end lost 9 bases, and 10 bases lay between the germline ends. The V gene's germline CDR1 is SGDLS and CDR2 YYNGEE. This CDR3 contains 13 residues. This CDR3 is CASSVGGESEQFF. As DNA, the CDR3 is TGTGCCAGCAGCGTAGGTGGGGAGAGTGAGCAGTTCTTC.

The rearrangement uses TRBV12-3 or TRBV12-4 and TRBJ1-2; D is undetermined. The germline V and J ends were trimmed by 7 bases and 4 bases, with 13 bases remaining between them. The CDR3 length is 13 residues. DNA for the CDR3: TGTGCCAGCACCCTCGACTGGAGCTATGGCTACACCTTC. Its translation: CASTLDWSYGYTF.

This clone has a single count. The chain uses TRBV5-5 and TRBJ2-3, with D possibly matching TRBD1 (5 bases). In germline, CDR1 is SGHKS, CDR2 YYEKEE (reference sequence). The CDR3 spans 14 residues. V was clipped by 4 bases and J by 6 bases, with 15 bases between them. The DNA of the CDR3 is TGTGCCAGCAGCGGTCAGGGAATCGGGGATACGCAGTATTTT. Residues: CASSGQGIGDTQYF.

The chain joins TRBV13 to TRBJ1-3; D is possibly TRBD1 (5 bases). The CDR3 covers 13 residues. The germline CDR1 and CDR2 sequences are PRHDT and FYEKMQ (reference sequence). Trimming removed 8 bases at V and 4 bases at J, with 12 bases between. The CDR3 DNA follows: TGTGCCAGCGGACACAGAGCCGGAAACACCATATATTTT. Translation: CASGHRAGNTIYF.

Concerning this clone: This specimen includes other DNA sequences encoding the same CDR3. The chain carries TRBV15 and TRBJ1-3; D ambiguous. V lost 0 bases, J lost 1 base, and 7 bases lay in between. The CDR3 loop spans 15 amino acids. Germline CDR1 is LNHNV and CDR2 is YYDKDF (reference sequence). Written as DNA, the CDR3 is TGTGCCACCAGCAGAGATCGAGGGTCTGGAAACACCATATATTTT. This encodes CATSRDRGSGNTIYF.

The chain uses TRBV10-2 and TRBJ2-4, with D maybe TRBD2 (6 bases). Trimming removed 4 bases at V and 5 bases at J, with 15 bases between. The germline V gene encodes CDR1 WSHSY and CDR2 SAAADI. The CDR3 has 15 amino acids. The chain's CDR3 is CASSGGKVVQNIQYF. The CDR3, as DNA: TGCGCCAGCAGTGGCGGGAAAGTGGTCCAAAACATTCAGTACTTC.

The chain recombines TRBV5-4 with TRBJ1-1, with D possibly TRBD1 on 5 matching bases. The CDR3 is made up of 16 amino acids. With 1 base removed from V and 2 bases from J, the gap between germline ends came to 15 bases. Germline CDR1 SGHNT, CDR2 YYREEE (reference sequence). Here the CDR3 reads CASSLPGGGINTEAFF. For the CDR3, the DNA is TGTGCCAGCAGCTTGCCCGGGGGGGGGATCAACACTGAAGCTTTCTTT.

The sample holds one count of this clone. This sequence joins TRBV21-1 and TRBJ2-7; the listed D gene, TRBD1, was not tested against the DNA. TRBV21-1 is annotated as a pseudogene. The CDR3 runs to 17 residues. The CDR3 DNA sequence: TGTGCCAGCAGCAAAGCGCCTGCAGGGGGTAGATCCTACGAGCAGTACTTC. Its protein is CASSKAPAGGRSYEQYF.

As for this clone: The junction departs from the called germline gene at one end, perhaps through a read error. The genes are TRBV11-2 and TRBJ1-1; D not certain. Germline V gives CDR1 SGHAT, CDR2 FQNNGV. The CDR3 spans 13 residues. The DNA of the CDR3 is TGTGCCAGCAGCCTAGATCTAAACACTGAAGCTTTCTTT. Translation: CASSLDLNTEAFF.

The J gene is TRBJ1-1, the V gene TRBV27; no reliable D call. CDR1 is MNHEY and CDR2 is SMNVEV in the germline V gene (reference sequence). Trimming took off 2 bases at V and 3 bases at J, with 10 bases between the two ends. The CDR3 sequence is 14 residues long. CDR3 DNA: TGTGCCAGCAGTTTAGGGCTAAAGGACACTGAAGCTTTCTTT. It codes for CASSLGLKDTEAFF.

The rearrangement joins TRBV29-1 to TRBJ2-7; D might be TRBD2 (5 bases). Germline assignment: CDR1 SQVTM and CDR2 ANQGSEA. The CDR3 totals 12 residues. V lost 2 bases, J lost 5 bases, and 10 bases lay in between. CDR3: CSVERGSDEQYF. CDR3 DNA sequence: TGCAGCGTTGAACGGGGAAGTGACGAGCAGTACTTC.

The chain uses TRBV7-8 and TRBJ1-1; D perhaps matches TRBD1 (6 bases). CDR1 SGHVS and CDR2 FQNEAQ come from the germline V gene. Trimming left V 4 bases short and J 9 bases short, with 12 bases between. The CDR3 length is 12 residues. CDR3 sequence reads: CASSSNRVKAFF. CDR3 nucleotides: TGTGCCAGCAGCTCTAACAGGGTGAAAGCTTTCTTT.

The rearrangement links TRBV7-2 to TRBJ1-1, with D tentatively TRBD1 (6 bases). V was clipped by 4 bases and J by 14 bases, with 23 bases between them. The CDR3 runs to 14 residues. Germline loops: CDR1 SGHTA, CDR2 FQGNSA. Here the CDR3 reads CASSSDTGTKYLFF. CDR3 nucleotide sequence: TGTGCCAGCAGCTCCGACACAGGGACGAAGTACCTGTTCTTT.

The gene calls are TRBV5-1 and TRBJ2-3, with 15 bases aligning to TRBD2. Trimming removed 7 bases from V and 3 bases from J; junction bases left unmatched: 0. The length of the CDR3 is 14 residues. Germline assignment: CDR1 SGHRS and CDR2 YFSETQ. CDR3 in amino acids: CASGTSGGTDTQYF. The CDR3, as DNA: TGCGCCAGCGGGACTAGCGGGGGGACAGATACGCAGTATTTT.

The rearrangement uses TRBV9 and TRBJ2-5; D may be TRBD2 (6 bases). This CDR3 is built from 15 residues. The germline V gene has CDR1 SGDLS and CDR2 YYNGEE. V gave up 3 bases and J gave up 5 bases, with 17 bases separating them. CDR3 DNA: TGTGCCAGCAGCGGGAGTGGCGGCGGGATGGAGACCCAGTACTTC. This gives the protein CASSGSGGGMETQYF.

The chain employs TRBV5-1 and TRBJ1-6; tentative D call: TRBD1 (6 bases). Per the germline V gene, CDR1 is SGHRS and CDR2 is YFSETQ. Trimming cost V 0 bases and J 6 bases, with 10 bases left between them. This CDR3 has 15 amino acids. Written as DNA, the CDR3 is TGCGCCAGCAGCTTGGCGGAACAGGGTAATTCACCCCTCCACTTT. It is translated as CASSLAEQGNSPLHF.